Listed here are 10 T cell receptor beta chains from one sample, sequenced in a study of blood T cell repertoires in COVID-19. Produced via immunoSEQ multiplex PCR; TCRdb's table is partial and in-frame only. The repertoire holds under 200,000 clones, with 70% to 90% as singletons. Sequencing was done on a sample of peripheral blood. These receptors were collected from a man in his 60s with active or convalescent COVID-19.

This sequence joins TRBV7-9 and TRBJ1-3; no clear D gene. This CDR3 has 16 amino acids. Looked up from germline, CDR1 is SEHNR and CDR2 is FQNEAQ (reference sequence). With 4 bases removed from V and 0 bases from J, the gap between germline ends came to 13 bases. CDR3 loop: CASSSSQEGSGNTIYF. Here the CDR3 DNA reads TGTGCCAGCAGCTCGTCCCAGGAGGGCTCTGGAAACACCATATATTTT.

The gene calls are TRBV5-5 and TRBJ1-1; TRBD1 might be the D (5 bases). V gave up 5 bases and J gave up 0 bases, with 17 bases separating them. The germline gives CDR1 SGHKS, CDR2 YYEKEE (reference sequence). The CDR3 runs 16 residues. CDR3 sequence: CASSFPGGSLNTEAFF. Here the CDR3 DNA reads TGTGCCAGCAGTTTCCCTGGGGGGAGCCTGAACACTGAAGCTTTCTTT. The complete variable domain, with remaining parts taken from reference TRBV5-5 and TRBJ1-1, reads DAGVTQSPTHLIKTRGQQVTLRCSPISGHKSVSWYQQVLGQGPQFIFQYYEKEERGRGNFPDRFSARQFPNYSSELNVNALLLGDSALYLCASSFPGGSLNTEAFFGQGTRLTVV.

In DNA, the CDR3 is TGTGCCAGTACCCCAGACAGGGGGCGGCCCTGGGCTTTCTTT. It yields the protein CASTPDRGRPWAFF. The chain couples TRBV19 to TRBJ1-1; 10 bases map to TRBD1. Germline CDR1 is LNHDA and CDR2 is SQIVND (reference sequence). This CDR3 region has 14 residues. After removal of 7 bases from V and 11 bases from J, the junction contained 13 bases not matched to a gene. Full variable domain (remainder filled in from reference TRBV19 and TRBJ1-1): DGGITQSPKYLFRKEGQNVTLSCEQNLNHDAMYWYRQDPGQGLRLIYYSQIVNDFQKGDIAEGYSVSREKKESFPLTVTSAQKNPTAFYLCASTPDRGRPWAFFGQGTRLTVV.

This rearrangement joins TRBV19 to TRBJ2-1; 8 positions agree with TRBD2. This CDR3 spans 14 amino acids. Unmatched junction bases numbered 4, after V lost 3 bases and J lost 6 bases. CDR1 and CDR2 (germline): LNHDA, SQIVND (reference sequence). This chain's CDR3 is CASSMGRGANEQFF. CDR3 bases: TGTGCCAGTAGTATGGGGCGGGGGGCCAATGAGCAGTTCTTC.

The chain links TRBV5-5 to TRBJ1-2; 9 nucleotides line up with TRBD1. CDR1 is SGHKS, CDR2 YYEKEE, per germline (reference sequence). The CDR3 is made up of 15 amino acids. The V gene end was trimmed by 0 bases and the J gene end by 3 bases; junction bases not matched to a gene: 3. Written as DNA, the CDR3 is TGTGCCAGCAGCTTGGACAGGGGGCAGCACTATGGCTACACCTTC. It is translated as CASSLDRGQHYGYTF.

V usage is TRBV19 and J usage is TRBJ2-7, with a possible D match to TRBD1 (5 bases). This CDR3 is 13 amino acids long. The germline V gene has CDR1 LNHDA and CDR2 SQIVND (reference sequence). The ends were cut back, 3 bases at V and 6 bases at J, with 12 bases in the middle. The CDR3 nucleotides are TGTGCCAGTAGTATCCAGGGTGGTGGCGAGCAGTACTTC. Its protein product is CASSIQGGGEQYF.

The CDR3 nucleotides read TGTGCCAGCAGTGGTAGCACCAGCACAGATACGCAGTATTTT. It codes for CASSGSTSTDTQYF. V usage is TRBV2 and J usage is TRBJ2-3; D not resolved. V was cut by 4 bases and J by 0 bases, with 8 bases left in between. Looked up from germline, CDR1 is SNHLY and CDR2 is FYNNEI. CDR3 size: 14 residues. Full variable domain (missing parts from reference TRBV2 and TRBJ2-3): EPEVTQTPSHQVTQMGQEVILRCVPISNHLYFYWYRQILGQKVEFLVSFYNNEISEKSEIFDDQFSVERPDGSNFTLKIRSTKLEDSAMYFCASSGSTSTDTQYFGPGTRLTVL.

The sample holds one count of this clone. V and J are TRBV2 and TRBJ1-2; D gene ambiguous. V lost 4 bases and J 4 bases, leaving 7 bases between the germline ends. Germline V gene data show CDR1 as SNHLY and CDR2 as FYNNEI. CDR3 size: 12 residues. The CDR3 nucleotides are TGTGCCAGCAGTGGGAGCGCCTATGGCTACACCTTC. This gives the protein CASSGSAYGYTF.

J is TRBJ2-2 and V is TRBV5-1, with 8 bases that match TRBD2. Trimming removed 4 bases from V and 6 bases from J; junction bases left unmatched: 8. Germline V gene lookup returns CDR1 SGHRS and CDR2 YFSETQ. CDR3 size: 15 residues. CDR3: CASSDLAGGAGELFF. CDR3 coding DNA: TGCGCCAGCAGCGATCTAGCGGGCGGGGCCGGGGAGCTGTTTTTT.

The chain uses TRBV19 and TRBJ1-2; D may be TRBD1 (6 bases). This CDR3 comprises 15 residues. Germline V gene data show CDR1 as LNHDA and CDR2 as SQIVND (reference sequence). Between the trimmed V and J ends, which lost 5 bases and 3 bases, there was a span of 16 bases. The CDR3, as DNA: TGTGCCAGTAGTGTAGCCGGGGCAGGGGACTATGGCTACACCTTC. This sequence encodes CASSVAGAGDYGYTF. Looking up the rest from reference TRBV19 and TRBJ1-2 gives the full variable domain: DGGITQSPKYLFRKEGQNVTLSCEQNLNHDAMYWYRQDPGQGLRLIYYSQIVNDFQKGDIAEGYSVSREKKESFPLTVTSAQKNPTAFYLCASSVAGAGDYGYTFGSGTRLTVV.